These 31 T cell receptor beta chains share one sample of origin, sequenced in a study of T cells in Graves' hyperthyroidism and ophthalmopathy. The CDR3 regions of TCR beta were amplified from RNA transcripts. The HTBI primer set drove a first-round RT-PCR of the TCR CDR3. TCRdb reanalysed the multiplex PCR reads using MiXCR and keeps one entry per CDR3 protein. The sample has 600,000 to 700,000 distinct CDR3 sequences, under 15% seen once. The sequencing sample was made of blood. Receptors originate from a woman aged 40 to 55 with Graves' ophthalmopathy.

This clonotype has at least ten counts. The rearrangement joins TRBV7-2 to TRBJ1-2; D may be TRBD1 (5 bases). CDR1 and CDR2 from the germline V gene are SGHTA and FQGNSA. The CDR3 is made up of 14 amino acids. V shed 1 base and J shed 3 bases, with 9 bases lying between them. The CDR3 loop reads CASSLGSGHYGYTF. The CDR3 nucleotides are TGTGCCAGCAGCTTAGGCTCGGGACACTATGGCTACACCTTC.

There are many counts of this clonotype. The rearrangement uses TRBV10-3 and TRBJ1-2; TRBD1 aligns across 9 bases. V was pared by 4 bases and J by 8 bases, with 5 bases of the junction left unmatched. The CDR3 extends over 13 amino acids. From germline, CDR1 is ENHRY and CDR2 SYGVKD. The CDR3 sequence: CAISAQGARGYTF. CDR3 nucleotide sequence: TGTGCCATCAGTGCACAGGGGGCAAGGGGCTACACCTTC.

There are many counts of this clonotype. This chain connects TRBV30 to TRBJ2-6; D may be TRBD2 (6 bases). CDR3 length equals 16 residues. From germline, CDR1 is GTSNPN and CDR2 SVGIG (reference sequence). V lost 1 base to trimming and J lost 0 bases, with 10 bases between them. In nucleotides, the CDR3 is TGTGCCTGGAGTGGCGGGATGACCTCTGGGGCCAACGTCCTGACTTTC. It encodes CAWSGGMTSGANVLTF.

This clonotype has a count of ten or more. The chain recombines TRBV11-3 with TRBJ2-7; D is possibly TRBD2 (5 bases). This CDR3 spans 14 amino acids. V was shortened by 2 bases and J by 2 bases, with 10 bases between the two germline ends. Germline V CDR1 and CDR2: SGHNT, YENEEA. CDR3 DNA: TGTGCCAGCAGCTTACATCGGGGAACCTACGAGCAGTACTTC. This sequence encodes CASSLHRGTYEQYF.

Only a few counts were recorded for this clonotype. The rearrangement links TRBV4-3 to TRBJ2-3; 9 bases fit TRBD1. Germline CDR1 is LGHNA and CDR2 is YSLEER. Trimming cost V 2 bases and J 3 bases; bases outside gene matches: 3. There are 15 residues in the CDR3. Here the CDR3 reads CASSQWDRATDTQYF. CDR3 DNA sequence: TGCGCCAGCAGCCAATGGGACAGGGCGACAGATACGCAGTATTTT.

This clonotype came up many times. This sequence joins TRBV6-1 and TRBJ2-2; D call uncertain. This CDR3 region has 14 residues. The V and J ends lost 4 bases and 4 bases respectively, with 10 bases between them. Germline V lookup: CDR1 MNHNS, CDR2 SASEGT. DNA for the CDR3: TGTGCCAGCAGTGGGGAATCGGGCACCGGGGAGCTGTTTTTT. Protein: CASSGESGTGELFF.

The CDR3 bases are TGTGCCAGCAGCCCACTCAGGGGGACATGGGAGGGCTACACCTTC. Translation: CASSPLRGTWEGYTF. The V gene is TRBV7-2, the J gene TRBJ1-2, with 7 bases aligning to TRBD1. The CDR3 covers 15 residues. The V gene's germline CDR1 is SGHTA and CDR2 FQGNSA. Losses at the gene ends were 5 bases for V and 8 bases for J; bases not matched to a gene: 14.

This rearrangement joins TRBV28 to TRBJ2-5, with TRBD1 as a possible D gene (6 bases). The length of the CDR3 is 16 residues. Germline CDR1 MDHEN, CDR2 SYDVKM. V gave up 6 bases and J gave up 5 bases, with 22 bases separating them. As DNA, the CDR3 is TGTGCCAGCAGCCAAGGAGGCGTCAGGGGCAGGGAGACCCAGTACTTC. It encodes CASSQGGVRGRETQYF. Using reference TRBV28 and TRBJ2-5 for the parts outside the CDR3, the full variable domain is DVKVTQSSRYLVKRTGEKVFLECVQDMDHENMFWYRQDPGLGLRLIYFSYDVKMKEKGDIPEGYSVSREKKERFSLILESASTNQTSMYLCASSQGGVRGRETQYFGPGTRLLVL.

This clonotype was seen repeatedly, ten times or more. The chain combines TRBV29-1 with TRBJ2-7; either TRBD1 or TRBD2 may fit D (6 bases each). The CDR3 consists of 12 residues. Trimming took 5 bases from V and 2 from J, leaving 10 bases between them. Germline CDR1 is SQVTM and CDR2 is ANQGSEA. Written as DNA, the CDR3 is TGCAGCGTTTCGGGGGCCCCCTACGAGCAGTACTTC. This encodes CSVSGAPYEQYF.

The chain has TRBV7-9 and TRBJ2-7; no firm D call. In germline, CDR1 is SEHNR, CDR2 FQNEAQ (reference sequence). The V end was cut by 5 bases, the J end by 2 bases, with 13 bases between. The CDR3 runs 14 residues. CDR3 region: CASSPVSMAYEQYF. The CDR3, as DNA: TGTGCCAGCAGCCCCGTTTCGATGGCCTACGAGCAGTACTTC.

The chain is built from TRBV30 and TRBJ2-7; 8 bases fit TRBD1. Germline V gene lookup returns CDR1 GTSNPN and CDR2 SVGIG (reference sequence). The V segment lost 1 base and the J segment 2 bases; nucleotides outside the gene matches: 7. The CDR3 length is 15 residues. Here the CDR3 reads CAWSGTGPYPYEQYF. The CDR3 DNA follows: TGTGCCTGGAGTGGGACAGGGCCCTACCCCTACGAGCAGTACTTC. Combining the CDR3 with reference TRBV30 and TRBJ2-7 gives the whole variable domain SQTIHQWPATLVQPVGSPLSLECTVEGTSNPNLYWYRQAAGRGLQLLFYSVGIGQISSEVPQNLSASRPQDRQFILSSKKLLLSDSGFYLCAWSGTGPYPYEQYFGPGTRLTVT.

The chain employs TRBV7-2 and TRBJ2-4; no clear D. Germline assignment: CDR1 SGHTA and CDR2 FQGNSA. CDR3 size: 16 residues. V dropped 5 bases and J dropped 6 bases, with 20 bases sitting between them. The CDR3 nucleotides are TGTGCCAGCAGCCAAGAACTGACATCTCAACCAAACATTCAGTACTTC. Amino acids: CASSQELTSQPNIQYF. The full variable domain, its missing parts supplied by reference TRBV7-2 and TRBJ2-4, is GAGVSQSPSNKVTEKGKDVELRCDPISGHTALYWYRQSLGQGLEFLIYFQGNSAPDKSGLPSDRFSAERTGGSVSTLTIQRTQQEDSAVYLCASSQELTSQPNIQYFGAGTRLSVL.

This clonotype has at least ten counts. The CDR3 sequence is CATSGGRNTEAFF. The DNA of the CDR3 is TGTGCCACCTCAGGGGGAAGGAACACTGAAGCTTTCTTT. The J gene is TRBJ1-1, the V gene TRBV15; 7 bases line up with TRBD1. This CDR3 is built from 13 residues. V was clipped by 8 bases and J by 1 base; unmatched bases: 4. Per the germline V gene, CDR1 is LNHNV and CDR2 is YYDKDF (reference sequence).

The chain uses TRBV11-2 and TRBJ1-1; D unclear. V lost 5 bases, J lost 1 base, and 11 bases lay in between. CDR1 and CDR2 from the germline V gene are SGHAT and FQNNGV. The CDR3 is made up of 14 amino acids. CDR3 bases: TGTGCCAGCAGCCGTAGAGGGCCGAACACTGAAGCTTTCTTT. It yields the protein CASSRRGPNTEAFF.

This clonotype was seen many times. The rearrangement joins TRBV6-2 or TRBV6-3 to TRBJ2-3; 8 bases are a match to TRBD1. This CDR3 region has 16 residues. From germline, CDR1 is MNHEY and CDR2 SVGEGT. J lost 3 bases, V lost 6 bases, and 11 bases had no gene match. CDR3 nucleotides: TGTGCCAGCAGCTTCAATGAAAGGACAGGGACAGATACGCAGTATTTT. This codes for CASSFNERTGTDTQYF.

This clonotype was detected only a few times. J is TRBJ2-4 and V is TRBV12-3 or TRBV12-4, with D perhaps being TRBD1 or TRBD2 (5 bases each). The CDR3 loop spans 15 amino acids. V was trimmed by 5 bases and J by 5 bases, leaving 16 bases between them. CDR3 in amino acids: CASSAPGSSQNIQYF. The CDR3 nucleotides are TGTGCCAGCAGTGCCCCAGGGAGTTCCCAAAACATTCAGTACTTC.

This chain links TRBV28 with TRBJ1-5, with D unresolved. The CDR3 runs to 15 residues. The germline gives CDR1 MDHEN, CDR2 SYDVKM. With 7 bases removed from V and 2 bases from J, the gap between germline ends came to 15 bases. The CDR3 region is CASTPAEGGNQPQHF. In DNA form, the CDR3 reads TGTGCCAGCACCCCCGCGGAGGGAGGCAATCAGCCCCAGCATTTT.

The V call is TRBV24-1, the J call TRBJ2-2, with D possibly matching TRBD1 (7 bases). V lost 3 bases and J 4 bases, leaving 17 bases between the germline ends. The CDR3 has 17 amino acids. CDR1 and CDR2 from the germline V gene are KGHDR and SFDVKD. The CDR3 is CATSDPSGGKGTGELFF. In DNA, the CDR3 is TGTGCCACCAGTGATCCTTCAGGGGGGAAGGGCACCGGGGAGCTGTTTTTT.

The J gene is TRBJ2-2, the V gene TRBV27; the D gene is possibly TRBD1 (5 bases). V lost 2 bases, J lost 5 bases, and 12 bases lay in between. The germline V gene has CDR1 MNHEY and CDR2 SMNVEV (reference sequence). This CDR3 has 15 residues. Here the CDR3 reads CASSLISKGTGELFF. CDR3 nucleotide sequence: TGTGCCAGCAGTTTAATCTCTAAGGGGACCGGGGAGCTGTTTTTT.

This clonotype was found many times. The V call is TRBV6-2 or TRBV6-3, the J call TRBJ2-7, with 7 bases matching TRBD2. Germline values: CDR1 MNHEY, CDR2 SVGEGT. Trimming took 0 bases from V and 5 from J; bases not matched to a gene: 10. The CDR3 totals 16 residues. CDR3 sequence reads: CASSYSPGRPNNEQYF. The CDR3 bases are TGTGCCAGCAGTTACTCACCCGGGAGGCCCAACAACGAGCAGTACTTC.

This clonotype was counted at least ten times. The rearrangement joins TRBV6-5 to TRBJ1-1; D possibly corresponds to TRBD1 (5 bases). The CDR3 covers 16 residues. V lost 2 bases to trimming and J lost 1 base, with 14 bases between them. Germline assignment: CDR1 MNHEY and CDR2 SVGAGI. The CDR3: CASSYTLRGGNTEAFF. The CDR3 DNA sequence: TGTGCCAGCAGTTACACTCTTCGCGGGGGGAACACTGAAGCTTTCTTT.

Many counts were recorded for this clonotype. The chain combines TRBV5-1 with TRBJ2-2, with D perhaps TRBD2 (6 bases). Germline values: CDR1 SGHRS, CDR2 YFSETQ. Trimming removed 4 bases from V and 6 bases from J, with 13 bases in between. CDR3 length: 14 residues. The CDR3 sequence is CASSPEIAAGELFF. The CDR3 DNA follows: TGCGCCAGCAGCCCGGAGATAGCGGCCGGGGAGCTGTTTTTT.

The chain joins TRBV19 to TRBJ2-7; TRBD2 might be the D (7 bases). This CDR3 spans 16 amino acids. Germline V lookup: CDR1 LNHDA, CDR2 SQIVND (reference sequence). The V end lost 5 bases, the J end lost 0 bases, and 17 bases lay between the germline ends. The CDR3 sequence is CASSSRGAQSSYEQYF. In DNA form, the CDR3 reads TGTGCCAGTAGTTCTCGGGGGGCGCAGAGCTCCTACGAGCAGTACTTC.

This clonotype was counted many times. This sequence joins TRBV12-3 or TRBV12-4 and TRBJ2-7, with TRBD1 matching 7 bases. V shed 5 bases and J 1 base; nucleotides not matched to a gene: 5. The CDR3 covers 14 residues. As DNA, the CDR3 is TGTGCCAGCAGTATCCGGGACAGTTCCTACGAGCAGTACTTC. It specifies CASSIRDSSYEQYF.

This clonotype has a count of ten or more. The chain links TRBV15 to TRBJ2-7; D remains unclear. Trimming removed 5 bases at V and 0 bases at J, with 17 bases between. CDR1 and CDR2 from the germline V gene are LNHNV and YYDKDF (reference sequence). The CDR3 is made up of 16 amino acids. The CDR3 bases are TGTGCCACCAGCGTAGGACCCACCGGGCGCTCCTACGAGCAGTACTTC. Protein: CATSVGPTGRSYEQYF.

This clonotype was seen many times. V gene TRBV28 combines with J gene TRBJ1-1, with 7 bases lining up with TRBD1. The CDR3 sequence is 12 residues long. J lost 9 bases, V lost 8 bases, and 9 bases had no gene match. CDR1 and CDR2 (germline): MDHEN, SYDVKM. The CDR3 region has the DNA TGTGCCAGCGTAACACAGGGGAGTAAAGCTTTCTTT. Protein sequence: CASVTQGSKAFF.

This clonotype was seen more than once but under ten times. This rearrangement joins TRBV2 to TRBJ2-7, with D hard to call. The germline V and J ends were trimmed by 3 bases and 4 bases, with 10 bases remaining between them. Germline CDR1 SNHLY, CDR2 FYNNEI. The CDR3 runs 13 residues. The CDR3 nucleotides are TGTGCCAGCAGTGATATGCCAGGTTACGAGCAGTACTTC. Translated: CASSDMPGYEQYF.

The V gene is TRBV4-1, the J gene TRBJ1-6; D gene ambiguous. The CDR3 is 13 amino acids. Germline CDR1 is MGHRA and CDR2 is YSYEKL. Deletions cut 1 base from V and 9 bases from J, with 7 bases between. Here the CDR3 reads CASSQGSSSPLHF. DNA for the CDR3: TGCGCCAGCAGCCAAGGGTCCAGTTCACCCCTCCACTTT.

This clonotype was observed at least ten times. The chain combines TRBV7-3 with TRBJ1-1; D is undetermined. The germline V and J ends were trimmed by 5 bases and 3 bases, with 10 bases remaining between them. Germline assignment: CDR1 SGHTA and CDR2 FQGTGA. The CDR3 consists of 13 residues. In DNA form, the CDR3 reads TGTGCCAGCAGCAAGGAACCTCACACTGAAGCTTTCTTT. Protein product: CASSKEPHTEAFF.

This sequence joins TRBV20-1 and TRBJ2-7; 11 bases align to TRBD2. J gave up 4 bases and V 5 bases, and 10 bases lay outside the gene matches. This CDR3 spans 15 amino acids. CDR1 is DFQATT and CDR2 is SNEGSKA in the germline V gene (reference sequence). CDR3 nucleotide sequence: TGCAGTGCTCTCCTTCTAGCGGGAGGTATGTACGAGCAGTACTTC. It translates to CSALLLAGGMYEQYF.

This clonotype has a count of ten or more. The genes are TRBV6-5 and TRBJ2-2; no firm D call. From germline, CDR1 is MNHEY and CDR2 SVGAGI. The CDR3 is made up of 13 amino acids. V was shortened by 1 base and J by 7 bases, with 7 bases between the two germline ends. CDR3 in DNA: TGTGCCAGCAGTTACTTACTGAGCGGGGAGCTGTTTTTT. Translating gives CASSYLLSGELFF.